A single sample is the source of the 26 T cell receptor beta chains below, sequenced in a study of T cells in Graves' hyperthyroidism and ophthalmopathy. Authors of the study amplified TCR beta CDR3 regions from RNA transcripts. TCR CDR3 underwent first-round RT-PCR with the HTBI primer set. Each CDR3 protein gets one entry after TCRdb re-called the multiplex PCR reads with MiXCR. The sample lists around 600,000 distinct CDR3 sequences, around 13% occurring once. The sequenced material came from blood. The source is a woman between 50 and 59 years old with Graves' ophthalmopathy.

In DNA, the CDR3 is TGCAGTGCTAGAGCGTGGGGGGGAGTCGGAGCTTTCTTT. Translated: CSARAWGGVGAFF. The rearrangement links TRBV20-1 to TRBJ1-1; TRBD1 is a possible D gene (5 bases). The CDR3 spans 13 residues. Germline V gives CDR1 DFQATT, CDR2 SNEGSKA (reference sequence). V lost 1 base, J lost 10 bases, and 16 bases lay in between.

The sample holds many counts of this clonotype. This rearrangement joins TRBV11-2 to TRBJ2-3, with D uncertain. Trimming took off 5 bases at V and 4 bases at J, with 7 bases between the two ends. In germline, CDR1 is SGHAT, CDR2 FQNNGV. This CDR3 has 12 residues. The CDR3 is CASSAAADTQYF. The DNA for the CDR3 is TGTGCCAGCAGCGCTGCGGCAGATACGCAGTATTTT.

Ten or more counts support this clonotype. The chain links TRBV2 to TRBJ1-6; no clear D gene. The CDR3 runs 14 residues. Per the germline V gene, CDR1 is SNHLY and CDR2 is FYNNEI. Deletions cut 0 bases from V and 7 bases from J, with 7 bases between. The CDR3 sequence is CASSEATANSPLHF. In DNA form, the CDR3 reads TGTGCCAGCAGTGAAGCAACTGCGAATTCACCCCTCCACTTT.

V usage is TRBV28 and J usage is TRBJ1-1; D uncertain. The V end was cut by 2 bases, the J end by 3 bases, with 10 bases between. The CDR3 length is 14 residues. Germline lookup yields CDR1 MDHEN and CDR2 SYDVKM. This chain's CDR3 is CASSLGVLYTEAFF. DNA for the CDR3: TGTGCCAGCAGTTTAGGAGTCCTATACACTGAAGCTTTCTTT.

There are many counts of this clonotype. CDR3 nucleotides: TGCGCCAGCAGCCAAGGGGCAATAGCCGTCACCTACGAGCAGTACTTC. As protein: CASSQGAIAVTYEQYF. The genes are TRBV4-1 and TRBJ2-7; D call uncertain. V dropped 1 base and J dropped 2 bases, with 15 bases sitting between them. The germline V gene has CDR1 MGHRA and CDR2 YSYEKL. CDR3 length: 16 residues.

This clonotype was picked up many times. The rearrangement joins TRBV13 to TRBJ2-5; TRBD2 matches at 7 bases. The CDR3 is 13 amino acids. Unmatched junction bases numbered 7, after V lost 0 bases and J lost 12 bases. In germline, CDR1 is PRHDT, CDR2 FYEKMQ (reference sequence). CDR3 DNA sequence: TGTGCCAGCAGCTTAGGGAGGGGAGGGAACAAGTACTTC. It is translated as CASSLGRGGNKYF.

V and J are TRBV2 and TRBJ1-5; 8 positions match TRBD1. The CDR3 is made up of 15 amino acids. J gave up 4 bases and V 6 bases, and 8 bases lay outside the gene matches. CDR1 and CDR2 (germline): SNHLY, FYNNEI. CDR3 amino acids: CASREDRAFNQPQHF. The CDR3 DNA sequence: TGTGCCAGCAGGGAGGACAGGGCGTTTAATCAGCCCCAGCATTTT.

The sample holds many counts of this clonotype. The V gene is TRBV5-1, the J gene TRBJ1-1, with TRBD1 matching over 9 bases. This CDR3 is 14 amino acids long. Germline CDR1 reads SGHRS; CDR2 reads YFSETQ. V dropped 7 bases and J dropped 5; count of bases not matched to a gene: 9. This chain's CDR3 is CASGPGQGETEAFF. As DNA, the CDR3 is TGCGCCAGCGGACCGGGACAGGGAGAGACTGAAGCTTTCTTT.

This clonotype showed up many times. This chain uses TRBV20-1 with TRBJ2-3, with unresolved D. CDR1 DFQATT and CDR2 SNEGSKA come from the germline V gene (reference sequence). V lost 1 base and J 2 bases, leaving 7 bases between the germline ends. The CDR3 sequence is 13 residues long. CDR3 coding DNA: TGCAGTGCTAGAGCTACAGCCACAGATACGCAGTATTTT. This codes for CSARATATDTQYF.

The chain is built from TRBV9 and TRBJ2-2, with a possible D match to TRBD2 (5 bases). This CDR3 has 16 amino acids. V gave up 1 base and J gave up 1 base, with 11 bases separating them. Per the germline V gene, CDR1 is SGDLS and CDR2 is YYNGEE. The CDR3 region has the DNA TGTGCCAGCAGCGTACAATCGGGATTGAACACCGGGGAGCTGTTTTTT. It translates to CASSVQSGLNTGELFF.

There are a few counts of this clonotype. This chain connects TRBV6-2 or TRBV6-3 to TRBJ2-7; TRBD1 agrees at 10 bases. CDR3 length: 15 residues. The V gene end was trimmed by 2 bases and the J gene end by 6 bases; junction bases not matched to a gene: 7. Germline V gives CDR1 MNHEY, CDR2 SVGEGT. The CDR3 spells CASSYTGTGASEQYF. In DNA, the CDR3 is TGTGCCAGCAGTTACACGGGGACAGGGGCAAGCGAGCAGTACTTC.

This clonotype was detected many times. This rearrangement joins TRBV12-5 to TRBJ1-4; D gene uncertain. Trimming cost V 6 bases and J 6 bases, with 14 bases left between them. Germline assignment: CDR1 LGHNT and CDR2 FRNRAP. The CDR3 length is 14 residues. CDR3 nucleotides: TGTGCTAGTGGACAGTTGGAGGGCGATGAAAAACTGTTTTTT. Its protein product is CASGQLEGDEKLFF.

The V and J genes are TRBV12-3 or TRBV12-4 and TRBJ2-7, with 10 bases that match TRBD1. Germline trimming cut 5 bases from V and 6 bases from J; bases unmatched to any gene: 7. The length of the CDR3 is 14 residues. The CDR3 DNA reads TGTGCCAGCAGTCCGACAGGGGGCACGGGCGAGCAGTACTTC. This gives the protein CASSPTGGTGEQYF.

This clonotype was seen a handful of times. The chain's CDR3 is CSARRPGTGLSSGNTIYF. The CDR3 nucleotides read TGCAGTGCTAGACGTCCCGGGACAGGTTTAAGCTCTGGAAACACCATATATTTT. V and J are TRBV20-1 and TRBJ1-3; 8 bases are shared with TRBD1. The CDR3 covers 18 residues. CDR1 and CDR2 from the germline V gene are DFQATT and SNEGSKA (reference sequence). Germline trimming cut 2 bases from V and 0 bases from J; bases unmatched to any gene: 12.

Many counts were recorded for this clonotype. The V call is TRBV10-3, the J call TRBJ2-5; TRBD1 agrees at 8 bases. CDR3 length: 13 residues. V shed 4 bases, J shed 4 bases, and the junction held 2 bases outside the gene matches. Germline CDR1 reads ENHRY; CDR2 reads SYGVKD. CDR3 residues: CAISGQGAETQYF. For the CDR3, the DNA is TGTGCCATCAGTGGGCAGGGGGCAGAGACCCAGTACTTC.

The J gene is TRBJ2-5, the V gene TRBV7-6, with D tentatively TRBD1 (5 bases). The germline gives CDR1 SGHVS, CDR2 FNYEAQ. The CDR3 has 12 amino acids. The ends were cut back, 3 bases at V and 7 bases at J, with 9 bases in the middle. CDR3 in amino acids: CASSFPQGTQYF. CDR3 coding DNA: TGTGCCAGCAGCTTCCCCCAGGGGACCCAGTACTTC.

This chain connects TRBV7-9 to TRBJ2-7; 7 bases line up with TRBD1. Germline V gene lookup returns CDR1 SEHNR and CDR2 FQNEAQ (reference sequence). The length of the CDR3 is 18 residues. Trimming removed 4 bases from V and 2 bases from J; junction bases left unmatched: 17. CDR3 loop: CASSSRGSGTATPYEQYF. The DNA of the CDR3 is TGTGCCAGCAGCTCTAGGGGATCGGGGACAGCTACTCCCTACGAGCAGTACTTC.

This clonotype was detected ten times or more. The chain joins TRBV3-1 to TRBJ2-7, with D unresolved. This CDR3 is 15 amino acids long. Germline V gene lookup returns CDR1 LGHDT and CDR2 YNNKEL (reference sequence). Trimming pared 0 bases from V and 3 bases from J, leaving 12 bases between. The CDR3 nucleotides read TGTGCCAGCAGCCAAGAGGTTGCGGAGATCTACGAGCAGTACTTC. Translation: CASSQEVAEIYEQYF.

In its sample, this clonotype was seen many times. CDR3 protein: CASSYGGEWNEQFF. DNA of the CDR3: TGTGCCAGCAGTTACGGGGGGGAGTGGAATGAGCAGTTCTTC. The gene calls are TRBV6-2 or TRBV6-3 and TRBJ2-1; 7 bases map to TRBD2. The V segment lost 2 bases and the J segment 7 bases; nucleotides outside the gene matches: 5. This CDR3 contains 14 residues. Germline V gene sequence: CDR1 MNHEY, CDR2 SVGEGT.

The table lists this clonotype with a few counts. V is TRBV5-1 and J is TRBJ2-5, with D perhaps matching TRBD1 or TRBD2 (5 bases each). Germline V gives CDR1 SGHRS, CDR2 YFSETQ. V lost 4 bases, J lost 2 bases, and 15 bases lay in between. There are 15 residues in the CDR3. In nucleotides, the CDR3 is TGCGCCAGCAGCCAAATGGGACGAGGACAAGAGACCCAGTACTTC. This gives the protein CASSQMGRGQETQYF. Full variable domain (missing parts from reference TRBV5-1 and TRBJ2-5): KAGVTQTPRYLIKTRGQQVTLSCSPISGHRSVSWYQQTPGQGLQFLFEYFSETQRNKGNFPGRFSGRQFSNSRSEMNVSTLELGDSALYLCASSQMGRGQETQYFGPGTRLLVL.

This clonotype appeared a few times. The germline gene is not matched at one end of the junction; a read error may be the cause. The rearrangement joins TRBV5-5 to TRBJ2-7; 9 positions agree with TRBD2. The germline gives CDR1 SGHKS, CDR2 YYEKEE (reference sequence). This CDR3 has 16 residues. The CDR3 here is CASSLEREAGGYEQHF. The CDR3 DNA reads TGTGCCAGCAGCTTGGAGCGGGAGGCCGGCGGCTACGAGCAGCACTTC.

This clonotype occurred many times. This chain joins TRBV2 and TRBJ1-4; 9 nucleotides align to TRBD1. Germline V gives CDR1 SNHLY, CDR2 FYNNEI. The CDR3 runs to 13 residues. The junction had 3 bases not matched to a gene; V was cut back by 6 bases and J by 7 bases. The CDR3, as DNA: TGTGCCAGCAGCCCGGACAGGGGTGAAAAACTGTTTTTT. It is translated as CASSPDRGEKLFF.

The rearrangement joins TRBV3-1 to TRBJ2-3; weak D call: TRBD1 (6 bases). CDR3 length: 14 amino acids. V shed 1 base and J shed 4 bases, with 9 bases lying between them. Germline V lookup: CDR1 LGHDT, CDR2 YNNKEL (reference sequence). DNA for the CDR3: TGTGCCAGCAGCCAAGGGGGGCCGCCAGATACGCAGTATTTT. Protein: CASSQGGPPDTQYF.

Many counts were recorded for this clonotype. This rearrangement joins TRBV27 to TRBJ1-2; D is undetermined. The CDR3 covers 15 residues. V gave up 5 bases and J gave up 3 bases, with 16 bases separating them. Germline values: CDR1 MNHEY, CDR2 SMNVEV (reference sequence). The CDR3 nucleotides read TGTGCCAGCAGTGAGCTTTTCGGCGGCGACTATGGCTACACCTTC. Protein: CASSELFGGDYGYTF.

This clonotype has just a few counts. The chain combines TRBV20-1 with TRBJ2-3; weak D call: TRBD2 (5 bases). Germline CDR1 DFQATT, CDR2 SNEGSKA (reference sequence). Deletions cut 3 bases from V and 3 bases from J, with 16 bases between. The length of the CDR3 is 15 residues. CDR3 nucleotide sequence: TGCAGTGCTAGTTTGCAGGCGATAGCGACAGATACGCAGTATTTT. This encodes CSASLQAIATDTQYF.

This clonotype was seen more than once but under ten times. The chain carries TRBV19 and TRBJ1-5; D is unclear. V shed 4 bases and J shed 2 bases, with 3 bases lying between them. The CDR3 is 12 residues long. Per the germline V gene, CDR1 is LNHDA and CDR2 is SQIVND (reference sequence). The CDR3 here is CASSKGNQPQHF. Written as DNA, the CDR3 is TGTGCCAGTAGTAAGGGCAATCAGCCCCAGCATTTT.